The clone carrying this T cell receptor beta chain has at least ten counts. The antigen is unknown. Scientists amplified the TCR beta CDR3 regions from RNA transcripts. The library came from an HTBI-primed first-round RT-PCR and a second-round multiplex PCR. TCRdb ran MiXCR on the multiplex PCR reads and lists one entry per CDR3 protein. The sample holds nearly 400,000 distinct CDR3 sequences; approximately 16% are singletons and the top ten take around 1.4%. Exclusion criteria comprised other autoimmune diseases, uncontrolled infections, pregnancy or lactation in patients. What supplied the PBMCs was roughly 10 ml of fresh peripheral blood. The sample belongs to a study of Graves' ophthalmopathy and Graves' hyperthyroidism. In the study overall: Ahead of any treatment, peripheral blood was obtained at the initial diagnosis. Regarding the study as a whole: The model reached 55% to 71% sensitivity and 72.22% specificity for predicting ophthalmopathy progression.

Germline CDR1 reads MNHNS; CDR2 reads SASEGT. The CDR3 is 15 amino acids. V was pared by 0 bases and J by 6 bases, with 4 bases of the junction left unmatched. The sequencing sample was made of peripheral blood. The chain links TRBV6-1 to TRBJ2-5, with 10 positions matching TRBD2. The sequence came from a woman under 30 with Graves' ophthalmopathy. The chain's CDR3 is CASSEAAGGLQTQYF. The CDR3 coding sequence is TGTGCCAGCAGTGAAGCAGCGGGAGGGCTACAGACCCAGTACTTC.